This T cell receptor (beta chain) was recovered during a study of T cells in Graves' hyperthyroidism and ophthalmopathy. Study-wide results and limits: Appearing also in blood were most of the thyroid clonotypes expanded above 0.001. Model predictions of ophthalmopathy came a median around 7.1 months before onset.

There are many counts of this clonotype. The antigen is not known. RNA transcripts were the template for amplifying TCR beta CDR3 regions. A first-round RT-PCR of the TCR CDR3 used the HTBI primer set. One entry per CDR3 protein results from TCRdb running MiXCR on the multiplex PCR reads. This table holds around 520,000 distinct CDR3 sequences, 12% to 15% found once. Trimming took 4 bases from V and 5 from J, leaving 23 bases between them. The V gene's germline CDR1 is DFQATT and CDR2 SNEGSKA (reference sequence). The CDR3 runs to 16 residues. V usage is TRBV20-1 and J usage is TRBJ1-1; D perhaps matches TRBD1 (5 bases). The sequenced material came from blood. This TCR was sampled from a woman between 35 and 50 years old with Graves' hyperthyroidism. The CDR3 protein is CSAISGMGSWGTEAFF. For the CDR3, the DNA is TGCAGTGCTATCAGCGGAATGGGGAGCTGGGGGACTGAAGCTTTCTTT.